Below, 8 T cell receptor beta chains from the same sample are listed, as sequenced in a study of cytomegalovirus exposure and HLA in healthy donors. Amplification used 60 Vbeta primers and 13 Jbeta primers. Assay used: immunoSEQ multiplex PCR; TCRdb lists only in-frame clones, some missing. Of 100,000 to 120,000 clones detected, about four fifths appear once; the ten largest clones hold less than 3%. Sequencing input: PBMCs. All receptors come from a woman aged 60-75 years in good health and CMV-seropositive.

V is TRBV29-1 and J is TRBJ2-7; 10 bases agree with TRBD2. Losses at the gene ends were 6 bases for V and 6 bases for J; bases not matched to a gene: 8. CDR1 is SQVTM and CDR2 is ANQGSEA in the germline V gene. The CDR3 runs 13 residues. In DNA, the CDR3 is TGCAGCGTAAAGCGGGAGGGTCTCGGCGAGCAGTACTTC. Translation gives CSVKREGLGEQYF.

The CDR3, as DNA: TGTGCCAGCTCCAGCGGGAGGGCCCAAGAGACCCAGTACTTC. Its translation is CASSSGRAQETQYF. V and J are TRBV2 and TRBJ2-5; 10 bases fit TRBD2. The length of the CDR3 is 14 residues. The V gene's germline CDR1 is SNHLY and CDR2 FYNNEI. Losses at the gene ends were 8 bases for V and 1 base for J; bases not matched to a gene: 4.

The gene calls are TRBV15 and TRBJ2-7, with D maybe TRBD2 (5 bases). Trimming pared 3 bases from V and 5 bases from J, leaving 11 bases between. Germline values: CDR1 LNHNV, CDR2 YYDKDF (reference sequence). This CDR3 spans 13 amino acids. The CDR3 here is CATSSRGLDEQYF. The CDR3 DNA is TGTGCCACCAGCAGCCGGGGTTTGGACGAGCAGTACTTC.

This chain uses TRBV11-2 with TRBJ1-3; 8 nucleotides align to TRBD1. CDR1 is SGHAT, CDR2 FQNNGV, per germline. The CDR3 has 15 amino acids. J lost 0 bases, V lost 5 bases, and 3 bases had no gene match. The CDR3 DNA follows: TGTGCCAGCAGCCGGGGGACAGGCTCTGGAAACACCATATATTTT. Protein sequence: CASSRGTGSGNTIYF.

CDR3 coding DNA: TGCAGCGGAATTAAACCAGGGACCTACGAGCAGTACTTC. The encoded protein is CSGIKPGTYEQYF. The V call is TRBV29-1, the J call TRBJ2-7; the D gene is possibly TRBD1 (5 bases). Trimming cost V 7 bases and J 2 bases, with 15 bases left between them. CDR3 size: 13 residues. The germline V gene has CDR1 SQVTM and CDR2 ANQGSEA.

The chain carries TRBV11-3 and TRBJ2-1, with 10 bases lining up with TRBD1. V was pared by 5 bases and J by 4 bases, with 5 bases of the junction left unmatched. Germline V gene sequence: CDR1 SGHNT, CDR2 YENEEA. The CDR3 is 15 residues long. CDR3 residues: CASSQRTGGYNEQFF. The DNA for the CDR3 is TGTGCCAGCAGCCAACGGACAGGGGGTTACAATGAGCAGTTCTTC.

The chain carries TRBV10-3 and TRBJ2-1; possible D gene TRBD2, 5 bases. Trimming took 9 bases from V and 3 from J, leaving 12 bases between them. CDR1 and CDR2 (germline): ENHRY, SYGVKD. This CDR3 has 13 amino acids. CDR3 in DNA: TGTGCCATAGCGGACCCGAACTACAATGAGCAGTTCTTC. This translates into CAIADPNYNEQFF.

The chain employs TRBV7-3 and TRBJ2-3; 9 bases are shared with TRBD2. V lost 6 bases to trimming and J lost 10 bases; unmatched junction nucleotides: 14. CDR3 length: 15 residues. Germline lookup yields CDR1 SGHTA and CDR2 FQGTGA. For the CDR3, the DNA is TGTGCCAGCAGTCAAGCGGGAGGTGGAAGGTATGCGCAGTATTTT. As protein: CASSQAGGGRYAQYF.